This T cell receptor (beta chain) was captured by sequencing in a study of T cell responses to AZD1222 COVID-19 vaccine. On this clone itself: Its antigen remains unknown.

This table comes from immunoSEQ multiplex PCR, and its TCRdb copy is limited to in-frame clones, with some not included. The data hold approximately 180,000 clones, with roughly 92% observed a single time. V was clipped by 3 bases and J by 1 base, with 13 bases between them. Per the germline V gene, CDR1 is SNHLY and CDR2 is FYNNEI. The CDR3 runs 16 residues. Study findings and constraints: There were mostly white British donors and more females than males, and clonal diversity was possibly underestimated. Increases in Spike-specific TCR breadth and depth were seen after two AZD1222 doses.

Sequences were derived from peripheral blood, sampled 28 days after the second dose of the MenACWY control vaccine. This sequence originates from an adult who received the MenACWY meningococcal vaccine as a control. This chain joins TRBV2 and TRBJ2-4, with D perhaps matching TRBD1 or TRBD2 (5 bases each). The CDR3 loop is CASSDFYGAAKNIQYF. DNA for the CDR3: TGTGCCAGCAGTGATTTTTACGGGGCCGCCAAAAACATTCAGTACTTC.